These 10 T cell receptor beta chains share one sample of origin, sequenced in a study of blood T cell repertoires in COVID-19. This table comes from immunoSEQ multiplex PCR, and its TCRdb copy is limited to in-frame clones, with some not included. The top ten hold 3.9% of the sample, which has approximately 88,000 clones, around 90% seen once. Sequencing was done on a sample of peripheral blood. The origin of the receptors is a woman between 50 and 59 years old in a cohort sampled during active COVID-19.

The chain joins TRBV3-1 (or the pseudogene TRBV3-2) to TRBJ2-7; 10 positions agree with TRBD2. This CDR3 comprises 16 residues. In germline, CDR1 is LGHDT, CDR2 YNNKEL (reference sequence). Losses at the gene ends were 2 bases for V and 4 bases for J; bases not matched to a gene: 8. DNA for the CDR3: TGTGCCAGCAGCCAATGGGGACTAGCGCTCCTATACGAGCAGTACTTC. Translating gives CASSQWGLALLYEQYF.

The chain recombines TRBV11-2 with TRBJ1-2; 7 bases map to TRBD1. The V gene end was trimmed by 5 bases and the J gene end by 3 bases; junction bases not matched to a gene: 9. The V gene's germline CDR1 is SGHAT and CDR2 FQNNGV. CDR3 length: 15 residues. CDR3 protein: CASSPLRQGDYGYTF. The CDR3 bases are TGTGCCAGCAGCCCCCTGCGACAGGGAGACTATGGCTACACCTTC. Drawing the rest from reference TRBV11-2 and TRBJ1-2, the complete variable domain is EAGVAQSPRYKIIEKRQSVAFWCNPISGHATLYWYQQILGQGPKLLIQFQNNGVVDDSQLPKDRFSAERLKGVDSTLKIQPAKLEDSAVYLCASSPLRQGDYGYTFGSGTRLTVV.

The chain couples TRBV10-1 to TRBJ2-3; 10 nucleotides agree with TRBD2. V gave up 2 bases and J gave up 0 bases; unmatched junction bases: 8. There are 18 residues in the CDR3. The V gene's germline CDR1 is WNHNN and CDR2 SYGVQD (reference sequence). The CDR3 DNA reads TGCGCCAGCAGTGAGATAGCGGGGGGCCTCTTTAGCACAGATACGCAGTATTTT. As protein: CASSEIAGGLFSTDTQYF.

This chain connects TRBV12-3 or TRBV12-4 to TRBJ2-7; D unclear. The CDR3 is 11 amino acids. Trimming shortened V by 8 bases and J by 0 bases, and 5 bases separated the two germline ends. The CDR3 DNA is TGTGCCAGCGGAGACTCCTACGAGCAGTACTTC. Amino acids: CASGDSYEQYF.

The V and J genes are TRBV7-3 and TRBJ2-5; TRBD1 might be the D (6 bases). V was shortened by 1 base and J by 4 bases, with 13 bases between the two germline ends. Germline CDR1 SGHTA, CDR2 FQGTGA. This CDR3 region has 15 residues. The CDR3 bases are TGTGCCAGCAGCTTAAAATCGGGGACATTAGAGACCCAGTACTTC. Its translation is CASSLKSGTLETQYF.

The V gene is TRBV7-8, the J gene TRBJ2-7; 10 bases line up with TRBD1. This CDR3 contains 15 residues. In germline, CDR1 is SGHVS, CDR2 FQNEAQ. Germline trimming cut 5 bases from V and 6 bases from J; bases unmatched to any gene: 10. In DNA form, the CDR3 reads TGTGCCAGCAGCCCCCGACCGGGACAGGGGACCGAGCAGTACTTC. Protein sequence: CASSPRPGQGTEQYF.

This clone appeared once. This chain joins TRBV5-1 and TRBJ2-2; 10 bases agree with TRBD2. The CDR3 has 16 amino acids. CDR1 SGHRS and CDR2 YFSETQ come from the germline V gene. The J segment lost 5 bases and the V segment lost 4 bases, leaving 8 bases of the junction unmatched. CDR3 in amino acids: CASSLQAGGLTGELFF. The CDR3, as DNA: TGCGCCAGCAGCCTCCAAGCGGGAGGGCTTACCGGGGAGCTGTTTTTT.

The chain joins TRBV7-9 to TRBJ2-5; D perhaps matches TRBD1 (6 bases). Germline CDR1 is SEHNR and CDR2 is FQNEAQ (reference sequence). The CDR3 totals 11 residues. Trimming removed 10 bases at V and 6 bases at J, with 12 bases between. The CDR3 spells CATTQGKTQYF. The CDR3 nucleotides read TGTGCCACTACCCAGGGGAAGACCCAGTACTTC.

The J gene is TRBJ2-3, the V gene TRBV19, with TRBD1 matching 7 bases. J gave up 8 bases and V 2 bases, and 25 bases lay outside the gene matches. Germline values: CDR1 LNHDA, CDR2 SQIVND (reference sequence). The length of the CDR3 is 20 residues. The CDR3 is CASSIRGPLISQISRGTQYF. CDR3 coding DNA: TGTGCCAGTAGTATAAGGGGGCCACTCATTTCACAGATATCAAGAGGTACGCAGTATTTT.

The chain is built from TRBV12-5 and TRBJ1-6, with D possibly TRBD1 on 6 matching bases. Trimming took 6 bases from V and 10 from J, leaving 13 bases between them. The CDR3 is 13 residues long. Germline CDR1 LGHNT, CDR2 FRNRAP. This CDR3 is CASGPGEISPLHF. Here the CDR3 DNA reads TGTGCTAGTGGGCCAGGGGAGATCTCACCCCTCCACTTT.